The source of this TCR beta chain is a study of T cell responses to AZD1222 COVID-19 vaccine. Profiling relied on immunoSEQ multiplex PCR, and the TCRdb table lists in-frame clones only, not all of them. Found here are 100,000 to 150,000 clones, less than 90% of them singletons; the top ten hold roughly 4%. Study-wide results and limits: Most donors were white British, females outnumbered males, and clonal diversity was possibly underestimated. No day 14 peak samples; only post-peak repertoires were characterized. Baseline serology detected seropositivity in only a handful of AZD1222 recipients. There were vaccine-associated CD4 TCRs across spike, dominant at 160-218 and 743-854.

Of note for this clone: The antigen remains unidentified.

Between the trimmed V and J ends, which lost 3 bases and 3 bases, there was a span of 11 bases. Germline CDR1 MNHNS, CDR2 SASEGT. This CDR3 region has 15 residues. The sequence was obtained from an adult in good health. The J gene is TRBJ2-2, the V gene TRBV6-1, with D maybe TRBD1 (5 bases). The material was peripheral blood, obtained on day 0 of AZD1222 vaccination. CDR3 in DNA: TGTGCCAGCAGTGACGAGGACATGTACACCGGGGAGCTGTTTTTT. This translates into CASSDEDMYTGELFF.